The 26 T cell receptor beta chains reported below all come from one sample, sequenced in a study of blood T cell repertoires in COVID-19. Assay: immunoSEQ multiplex PCR; the TCRdb copy retains only in-frame clones and omits some. This sample has about 460,000 clones, with 70% to 90% found just once. The specimen sequenced was PBMCs or T cells enriched from blood (not recorded which). The receptors were sampled from a woman aged 60-75 years who had recovered from COVID-19.

This chain uses TRBV9 with TRBJ2-1; D is unresolved. Germline CDR1 SGDLS, CDR2 YYNGEE. This CDR3 has 14 residues. Deletions cut 3 bases from V and 7 bases from J, with 14 bases between. DNA of the CDR3: TGTGCCAGCAGCGCCTCTCCCCAAGAGAATGAGCAGTTCTTC. Protein: CASSASPQENEQFF.

The chain is built from TRBV19 and TRBJ2-3, with D tentatively TRBD2 (5 bases). Deletions cut 7 bases from V and 1 base from J, with 6 bases between. Germline CDR1 reads LNHDA; CDR2 reads SQIVND (reference sequence). CDR3 length: 12 residues. The CDR3, as DNA: TGTGCCAGTAAGGAGGGCACAGATACGCAGTATTTT. This translates into CASKEGTDTQYF. Filled out from reference TRBV19 and TRBJ2-3, the complete variable domain reads DGGITQSPKYLFRKEGQNVTLSCEQNLNHDAMYWYRQDPGQGLRLIYYSQIVNDFQKGDIAEGYSVSREKKESFPLTVTSAQKNPTAFYLCASKEGTDTQYFGPGTRLTVL.

The V call is TRBV5-1, the J call TRBJ1-6; D may be TRBD1 (6 bases). The CDR3 has 15 residues. V was trimmed by 0 bases and J by 10 bases, leaving 14 bases between them. Germline V CDR1 and CDR2: SGHRS, YFSETQ. The CDR3 protein is CASSLATGGGSPLHF. The CDR3 DNA reads TGCGCCAGCAGCTTGGCCACGGGAGGGGGATCACCCCTCCACTTT.

The chain joins TRBV7-6 to TRBJ2-1; 9 positions match TRBD2. Germline CDR1 and CDR2: SGHVS and FNYEAQ. V trimming: 5 bases; J trimming: 10 bases; junction bases outside the gene matches: 12. The CDR3 extends over 15 amino acids. The CDR3 DNA reads TGTGCCAGCAGCCCTCGAGCGGGGGGCCCGGGGGAGCAGTTCTTC. This codes for CASSPRAGGPGEQFF. Based on the CDR3 plus reference TRBV7-6 and TRBJ2-1, the full variable domain is GAGVSQSPRYKVTKRGQDVALRCDPISGHVSLYWYRQALGQGPEFLTYFNYEAQQDKSGLPNDRFSAERPEGSISTLTIQRTEQRDSAMYRCASSPRAGGPGEQFFGPGTRLTVL.

Here the CDR3 DNA reads TGTGCCAGCAGCTTCACAGGGGCCTACGAGCAGTACTTC. Translating it yields CASSFTGAYEQYF. J is TRBJ2-7 and V is TRBV11-3; TRBD1 agrees at 7 bases. CDR3 length equals 13 residues. The junction had 1 base not matched to a gene; V was cut back by 3 bases and J by 2 bases. The germline CDR1 and CDR2 sequences are SGHNT and YENEEA.

CDR3 residues: CASSEGYSNQPQHF. In DNA form, the CDR3 reads TGTGCCAGCAGCGAGGGGTATAGCAATCAGCCCCAGCATTTT. The genes are TRBV9 and TRBJ1-5; possible D gene TRBD1, 5 bases. This CDR3 contains 14 residues. Germline V gene lookup returns CDR1 SGDLS and CDR2 YYNGEE. Trimming pared 3 bases from V and 0 bases from J, leaving 7 bases between. The full variable domain, with the rest looked up from reference TRBV9 and TRBJ1-5, is DSGVTQTPKHLITATGQRVTLRCSPRSGDLSVYWYQQSLDQGLQFLIQYYNGEERAKGNILERFSAQQFPDLHSELNLSSLELGDSALYFCASSEGYSNQPQHFGDGTRLSIL.

The chain's CDR3 is CSVEGGSAYQQGQFF. CDR3 DNA: TGCAGCGTTGAAGGTGGTAGCGCTTACCAACAGGGGCAGTTCTTC. The rearrangement links TRBV29-1 to TRBJ2-1; weak D call: TRBD1 (6 bases). The V end was cut by 1 base, the J end by 12 bases, with 22 bases between. Germline-derived CDR1 and CDR2 are SQVTM and ANQGSEA. This CDR3 contains 15 residues.

V gene TRBV7-2 combines with J gene TRBJ2-2, with 7 bases that match TRBD1. The CDR3 has 13 amino acids. Germline values: CDR1 SGHTA, CDR2 FQGNSA. Trimming took 5 bases from V and 13 from J; bases not matched to a gene: 10. CDR3 protein: CASSPTQGKGLFF. The CDR3 nucleotides read TGTGCCAGCAGCCCCACACAGGGGAAGGGGCTGTTTTTT.

The chain is built from TRBV7-9 and TRBJ2-2, with D maybe TRBD2 (6 bases). This CDR3 contains 15 residues. Germline V gene sequence: CDR1 SEHNR, CDR2 FQNEAQ (reference sequence). V was cut by 1 base and J by 4 bases, with 10 bases left in between. The CDR3 spells CASSLDGGPTGELFF. CDR3 nucleotide sequence: TGTGCCAGCAGCTTAGACGGGGGACCCACCGGGGAGCTGTTTTTT.

This clone came up once. This rearrangement joins TRBV13 to TRBJ1-4; TRBD1 might be the D (6 bases). The CDR3 is 17 residues long. Germline CDR1 and CDR2: PRHDT and FYEKMQ (reference sequence). V was cut by 6 bases and J by 4 bases, with 21 bases left in between. This chain's CDR3 is CASSSSPQGVFNEKLFF. The CDR3 coding sequence is TGTGCCAGCAGTTCCTCCCCACAGGGAGTCTTTAATGAAAAACTGTTTTTT.

This clone was detected a few times. The rearrangement joins TRBV23-1 to TRBJ2-1; 10 bases align to TRBD2. TRBV23-1 belongs to the ORF category, with a function that is uncertain. The trim removed 0 bases at V and 11 bases at J, leaving 7 bases unmatched. The CDR3 totals 15 residues. The CDR3 nucleotides are TGCGCCAGCAGTCAATCTCGACAGCGGGGGGGCCAGCAGTTCTTC. It yields the protein CASSQSRQRGGQQFF.

This clone was seen only once. The chain uses TRBV5-8 and TRBJ2-7, with 10 bases identical to TRBD1. The V gene end was trimmed by 3 bases and the J gene end by 1 base; junction bases not matched to a gene: 4. This CDR3 comprises 15 residues. Germline V gene lookup returns CDR1 SGHTS and CDR2 YDEGEE. The CDR3 DNA reads as TGTGCCAGCAGCTCCCGGGACAGGGGATCCTACGAGCAGTACGTC. This codes for CASSSRDRGSYEQYV.

On this clone: Other DNA sequences of this sample code for an identical CDR3. The chain carries TRBV6-5 and TRBJ1-2; D gene uncertain. Germline CDR1 MNHEY, CDR2 SVGAGI. The CDR3 has 13 amino acids. With 3 bases removed from V and 8 bases from J, the gap between germline ends came to 13 bases. The CDR3 DNA reads as TGTGCCAGCAGTTATGGCTTTGGAGGGGGCTACACCTTC. The encoded protein is CASSYGFGGGYTF.

The chain links TRBV6-5 to TRBJ1-1; 10 nucleotides match TRBD1. This CDR3 is 14 amino acids long. After removal of 6 bases from V and 5 bases from J, the junction contained 6 bases not matched to a gene. The V gene's germline CDR1 is MNHEY and CDR2 SVGAGI. The CDR3 DNA reads as TGTGCCAGCAGATTGGGACAGGGGAGGACTGAAGCTTTCTTT. Translating gives CASRLGQGRTEAFF.

The J gene is TRBJ1-1, the V gene TRBV5-1; D gene unclear. Germline V gene sequence: CDR1 SGHRS, CDR2 YFSETQ. With 1 base removed from V and 1 base from J, the gap between germline ends came to 11 bases. This CDR3 is 15 amino acids long. This CDR3 reads CASSLRAAGNTEAFF. The CDR3 bases are TGCGCCAGCAGCTTGCGTGCGGCCGGGAACACTGAAGCTTTCTTT.

The rearrangement joins TRBV2 to TRBJ1-5, with a tentative D call TRBD1 (6 bases). With 2 bases removed from V and 3 bases from J, the gap between germline ends came to 8 bases. This CDR3 has 14 residues. The germline V gene encodes CDR1 SNHLY and CDR2 FYNNEI. CDR3 coding DNA: TGTGCCAGCAGTGAACAGGGGCTCAATCAGCCCCAGCATTTT. It specifies CASSEQGLNQPQHF.

This clone appeared a few times. This sample also contains other DNA sequences that code for the same CDR3. The rearrangement uses TRBV10-2 and TRBJ1-3, with D perhaps matching TRBD1 (5 bases). CDR1 and CDR2 from the germline V gene are WSHSY and SAAADI. The CDR3 length is 13 residues. The V gene lost 7 bases and the J gene lost 0 bases, with 7 bases spanning the gap. The CDR3 nucleotides are TGCGCCAGCAAGACAGTCTCTGGAAACACCATATATTTT. It yields the protein CASKTVSGNTIYF.

The chain joins TRBV5-1 to TRBJ1-1; tentative D call: TRBD1 (6 bases). V was shortened by 4 bases and J by 7 bases, with 17 bases between the two germline ends. There are 14 residues in the CDR3. The germline V gene encodes CDR1 SGHRS and CDR2 YFSETQ. Here the CDR3 reads CASSRDISTGEAFF. The CDR3 DNA sequence: TGCGCCAGCAGCCGGGACATAAGTACCGGTGAAGCTTTCTTT.

The rearrangement links TRBV11-2 to TRBJ1-2, with 8 bases identical to TRBD1. This CDR3 region has 14 residues. Trimming removed 5 bases from V and 2 bases from J; junction bases left unmatched: 4. Germline CDR1 is SGHAT and CDR2 is FQNNGV. The CDR3 nucleotides read TGTGCCAGCAGCGAGCGGGACAGGAACTATGGCTACACCTTC. Its protein product is CASSERDRNYGYTF. The full variable domain, in which reference TRBV11-2 and TRBJ1-2 provide the parts outside the CDR3, is EAGVAQSPRYKIIEKRQSVAFWCNPISGHATLYWYQQILGQGPKLLIQFQNNGVVDDSQLPKDRFSAERLKGVDSTLKIQPAKLEDSAVYLCASSERDRNYGYTFGSGTRLTVV.

This clone was seen a single time. The V and J genes are TRBV20-1 and TRBJ1-4; TRBD1 aligns across 7 bases. The length of the CDR3 is 11 residues. The V segment lost 0 bases and the J segment 14 bases; nucleotides outside the gene matches: 3. Germline V gene data show CDR1 as DFQATT and CDR2 as SNEGSKA (reference sequence). The CDR3 coding sequence is TGCAGTGCTAGAGATAACAGGGGTCTGTTTTTT. This translates into CSARDNRGLFF.

This clone has a handful of counts. In DNA, the CDR3 is TGCGCCAGCAGCTTGGACGGCTATGGCTACACCTTC. Its translation is CASSLDGYGYTF. V gene TRBV5-1 combines with J gene TRBJ1-2; D gene unclear. V was pared by 0 bases and J by 4 bases, with 4 bases between. CDR1 and CDR2 from the germline V gene are SGHRS and YFSETQ. The CDR3 runs 12 residues. Together with reference TRBV5-1 and TRBJ1-2, the CDR3 gives the full variable domain: KAGVTQTPRYLIKTRGQQVTLSCSPISGHRSVSWYQQTPGQGLQFLFEYFSETQRNKGNFPGRFSGRQFSNSRSEMNVSTLELGDSALYLCASSLDGYGYTFGSGTRLTVV.

The gene calls are TRBV9 and TRBJ1-6; D might be TRBD1 (6 bases). The CDR3 runs 16 residues. Germline-derived CDR1 and CDR2 are SGDLS and YYNGEE. Trimming took 0 bases from V and 10 from J, leaving 17 bases between them. For the CDR3, the DNA is TGTGCCAGCAGCGTAGGGGACACCGTAGAGTACTCACCCCTCCACTTT. The encoded protein is CASSVGDTVEYSPLHF.

This chain uses TRBV6-5 with TRBJ2-2; TRBD1 agrees at 7 bases. V trimming: 8 bases; J trimming: 4 bases; junction bases outside the gene matches: 7. The germline V gene has CDR1 MNHEY and CDR2 SVGAGI. This CDR3 has 14 residues. CDR3 protein: CASSTGRSTGELFF. CDR3 bases: TGTGCCAGCTCGACAGGGCGGAGCACCGGGGAGCTGTTTTTT.

This clone was seen a few times. This chain links TRBV6-1 with TRBJ1-4; possibly TRBD1 for D (6 bases). The V and J ends lost 2 bases and 8 bases respectively, with 15 bases between them. CDR1 MNHNS and CDR2 SASEGT come from the germline V gene. This CDR3 region has 15 residues. The DNA of the CDR3 is TGTGCCAGCAGTGAATGGTCAGGGGAATGGGAAAAACTGTTTTTT. The encoded protein is CASSEWSGEWEKLFF.

The chain couples TRBV14 to TRBJ1-2; D uncertain. The CDR3 totals 12 residues. V dropped 2 bases and J dropped 7 bases, with 8 bases sitting between them. CDR1 is SGHDN and CDR2 is FVKESK in the germline V gene. The DNA for the CDR3 is TGTGCCAGCAGCCAACACAGAGCTGGCTACACCTTC. This encodes CASSQHRAGYTF.

The chain recombines TRBV3-1 (or the pseudogene TRBV3-2) with TRBJ1-2, with TRBD1 matching over 9 bases. With 0 bases clipped from V and 4 bases from J, the junction kept 3 bases outside the gene matches. The CDR3 contains 15 residues. The V gene's germline CDR1 is LGHDT and CDR2 YNNKEL (reference sequence). CDR3 in amino acids: CASSQETGGAYGYTF. For the CDR3, the DNA is TGTGCCAGCAGCCAAGAAACAGGGGGCGCCTATGGCTACACCTTC.